This TCR beta chain was recorded in a study of CD8 T cells in ankylosing spondylitis. Study-wide results and limits: The study looked at matched synovial fluid samples from ankylosing spondylitis patients. Disease-linked clones were reported to be significantly enriched there. Characteristic of ankylosing spondylitis blood, it appeared, was a TCR beta motif comprising about 8 highly homologous variants.

Germline lookup yields CDR1 SGHDT and CDR2 YYEEEE. The CDR3 spans 15 residues. V lost 3 bases, J lost 8 bases, and 17 bases lay in between. This clonotype was seen ten or more times. Its antigen is unknown. The TCR beta libraries were generated through quantitative 5'-RACE incorporating molecular barcodes. TCRdb redid the calling of the 5' RACE reads with MiXCR, one entry per CDR3 protein. The table lists about 140,000 distinct CDR3 sequences, 7.5% to 9.5% of them singletons, with about 7.1% in the top ten. The genes are TRBV5-6 and TRBJ1-4; a weak D match, TRBD1 (5 bases). Material for sequencing was synovial fluid, either unsorted or a sorted T cell fraction (not recorded which). This clonotype was obtained from a male donor with ankylosing spondylitis. The chain's CDR3 is CASSSFSGREEKLFF. The DNA of the CDR3 is TGTGCCAGCAGCTCCTTCTCAGGGAGAGAAGAAAAACTGTTTTTT.